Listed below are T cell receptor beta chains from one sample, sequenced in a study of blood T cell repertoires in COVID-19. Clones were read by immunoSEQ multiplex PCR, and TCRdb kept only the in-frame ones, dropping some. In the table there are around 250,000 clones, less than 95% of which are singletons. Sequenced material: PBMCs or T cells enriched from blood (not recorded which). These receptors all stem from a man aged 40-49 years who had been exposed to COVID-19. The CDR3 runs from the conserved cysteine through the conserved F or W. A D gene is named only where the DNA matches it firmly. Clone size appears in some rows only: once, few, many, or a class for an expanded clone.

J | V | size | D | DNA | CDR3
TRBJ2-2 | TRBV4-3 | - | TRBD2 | TGCGCCAGCAGCCAAGAACTCGGGGAGGGGCTGTTTTTT | CASSQELGEGLFF
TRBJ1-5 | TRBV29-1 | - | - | TGCAGCGTTGAAGATCAGGGGTCGAATCAGCCCCAGCATTTT | CSVEDQGSNQPQHF
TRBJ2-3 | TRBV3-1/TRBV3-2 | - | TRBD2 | TGTGCCAGCAGCCGATGGACGATGCCAGCGGGGAGAAACACAGATACGCAGTATTTT | CASSRWTMPAGRNTDTQYF
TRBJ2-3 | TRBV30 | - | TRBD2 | TGTGCCTGGGGACTAGCGGGATCGAACATACGCACAGATACGCAGTATTTT | CAWGLAGSNIRTDTQYF
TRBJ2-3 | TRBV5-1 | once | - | TGCGCCAGCAGCGTGCAGGGTAGCACAGATACGCAGTATTTT | CASSVQGSTDTQYF
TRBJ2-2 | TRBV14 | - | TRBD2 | TGTGCCAGCAGCCCAAGTTTCCTAGCGGGAGTCGCCGGGGAGCTGTTTTTT | CASSPSFLAGVAGELFF
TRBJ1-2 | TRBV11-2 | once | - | TGTGCCAGCAGCCCCGGACAGAACTATGGCTACACCTTC | CASSPGQNYGYTF
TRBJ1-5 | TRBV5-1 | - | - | TGCGCCAGCAGCGAAGACATCGGTAGCAATCAGCCCCAGCATTTT | CASSEDIGSNQPQHF
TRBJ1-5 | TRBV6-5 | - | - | TGTGCCAGCAGAACCACCTCAGGGGCCAATCAGCCCCAGCATTTT | CASRTTSGANQPQHF
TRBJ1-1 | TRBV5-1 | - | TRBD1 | TGCGCCAGCAGCTTGAGGGGACAGCCGAACACTGAAGCTTTCTTT | CASSLRGQPNTEAFF
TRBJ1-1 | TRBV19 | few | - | TGTGCCAGTAGTATAGCATTGAACACTGAAGCTTTCTTT | CASSIALNTEAFF
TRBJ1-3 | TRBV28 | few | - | TGTGCCAGCAGTTTACGGCTACAGGGAGGAAACACCATATATTTT | CASSLRLQGGNTIYF
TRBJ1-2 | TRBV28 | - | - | TGTGCCAGCAGTTTGGCGGGGCTCGAAGGCTACACCTTC | CASSLAGLEGYTF
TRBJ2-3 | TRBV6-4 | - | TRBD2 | TGTGCCAGTTCAGCGGGAGGGAACACAGATACGCAGTATTTT | CASSAGGNTDTQYF
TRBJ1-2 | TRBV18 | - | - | TGTGCCAGCTCACCGCGACAGACCCTCAACTATGGCTACACCTTC | CASSPRQTLNYGYTF
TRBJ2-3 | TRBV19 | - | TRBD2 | TGTGCCAGTTCTACCCCTAGCGGGAGGGTTATACTCACAGATACGCAGTATTTT | CASSTPSGRVILTDTQYF
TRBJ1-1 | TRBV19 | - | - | TGTGCCAGCGGCCGACTGTTCATGAACACTGAAGCTTTCTTT | CASGRLFMNTEAFF
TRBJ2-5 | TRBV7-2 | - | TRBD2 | TGTGCCAGCAGCCCACGGGACTACTCACAGACCCAGTACTTC | CASSPRDYSQTQYF
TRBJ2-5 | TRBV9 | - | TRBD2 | TGTGCCAGCGGGACTAGCGGGAGTTCGGGGCTACAAGAGACCCAGTACTTC | CASGTSGSSGLQETQYF
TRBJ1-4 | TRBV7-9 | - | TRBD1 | TGTGCCAGCAGCACCCCTGACAGGGCCGGCGAAAAACTGTTTTTT | CASSTPDRAGEKLFF
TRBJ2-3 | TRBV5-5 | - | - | TGTGCCAGCAGCTTGGGAGGGCCCACAGATACGCAGTATTTT | CASSLGGPTDTQYF
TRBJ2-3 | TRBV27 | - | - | TGTGCCAGCAGTAACCCCAGGGTCAGGGGTACAGATACGCAGTATTTT | CASSNPRVRGTDTQYF
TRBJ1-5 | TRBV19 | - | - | TGTGCCAGTAGTCCAGCTGCGGTGGGTAGCAATCAGCCCCAGCATTTT | CASSPAAVGSNQPQHF
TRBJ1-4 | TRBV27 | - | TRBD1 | TGTGCCAGCTCGGACAGGAATAATGAAAAACTGTTTTTT | CASSDRNNEKLFF
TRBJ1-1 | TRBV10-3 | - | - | TGTGCCATAAGGGGTCCCCCATTAAGTAACACTGAAGCTTTCTTT | CAIRGPPLSNTEAFF
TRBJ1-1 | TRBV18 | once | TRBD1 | TGTGCCAGCTCACCACCGCAACAGGGGTTCGTTACTGAAGCTTTCTTT | CASSPPQQGFVTEAFF
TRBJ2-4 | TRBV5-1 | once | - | TGCGCCAGCAGCGGTGGAGCGGACATTCAGTACTTC | CASSGGADIQYF
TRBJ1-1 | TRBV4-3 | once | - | TGCGCCAGCAGCCAAGATGGAAGGACCCCTGGGAGAACTGAAGCTTTCTTT | CASSQDGRTPGRTEAFF
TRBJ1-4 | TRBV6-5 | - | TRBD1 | TGTGCCAGCAGCCGGGACAGGGATCGAGAAAAACTGTTTTTT | CASSRDRDREKLFF
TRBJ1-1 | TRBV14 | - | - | TGTGCCAGCAGCCTCCGGGACAAGAACACTGAAGCTTTCTTT | CASSLRDKNTEAFF
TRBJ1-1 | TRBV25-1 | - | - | TGTGCCAGCAGTGACCGGTCCACTGAAGCTTTCTTT | CASSDRSTEAFF
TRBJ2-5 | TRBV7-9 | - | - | TGTGCCAGCAGCGTGGTAGAGAGCCAAGAGACCCAGTACTTC | CASSVVESQETQYF
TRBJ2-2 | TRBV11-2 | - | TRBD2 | TGTGCCAGCAGCCAAGACAGGATATTAGCGGGAACCGGGGAGCTGTTTTTT | CASSQDRILAGTGELFF
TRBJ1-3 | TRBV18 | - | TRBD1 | TGTGCCAGCTCACCGCGCGACAGGGCTGGAAACACCATATATTTT | CASSPRDRAGNTIYF
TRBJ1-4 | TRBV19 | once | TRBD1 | TGTGCCAGTTCGGACAGGGGGTTTGCAACTAATGAAAAACTGTTTTTT | CASSDRGFATNEKLFF
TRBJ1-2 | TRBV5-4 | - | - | TGTGCCAGCAGGTTAGGTCCAGGGTTGTACTATGGCTACACCTTC | CASRLGPGLYYGYTF
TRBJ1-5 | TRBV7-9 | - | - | TGTGCCAGCAGCTCGACGAGGGGAGGAAGCAATCAGCCCCAGCATTTT | CASSSTRGGSNQPQHF
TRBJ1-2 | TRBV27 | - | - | TGTGCCAGCAGTTTAAATCTGAGAGGAGAGCCCTATGGCTACACCTTC | CASSLNLRGEPYGYTF
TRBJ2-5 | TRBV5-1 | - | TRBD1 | TGCGCCAGCAGCTTGGCCGCAGGGACAGAAGAGACCCAGTACTTC | CASSLAAGTEETQYF
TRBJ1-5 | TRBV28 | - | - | TGTGCCAGCAGTTGGACGGGAAGAGGGAGCAATCAGCCCCAGCATTTT | CASSWTGRGSNQPQHF
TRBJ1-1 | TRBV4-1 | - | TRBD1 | TGCGCCAGCAGCCAATCTGAGGGGGCGAACACTGAAGCTTTCTTT | CASSQSEGANTEAFF
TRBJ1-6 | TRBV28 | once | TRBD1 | TGTGCCAGCAGTTCAGGGGGCTCGCACTCACCCCTCCACTTT | CASSSGGSHSPLHF
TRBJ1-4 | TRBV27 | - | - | TGTGCCAGCAGAATACTTAGTTCTGGACTGCTTAATGAAAAACTGTTTTTT | CASRILSSGLLNEKLFF